These 6 T cell receptor beta chains were sequenced from one sample in a study of cytomegalovirus exposure and HLA in healthy donors. TCRdb's copy holds only in-frame clones and misses some; the assay was immunoSEQ multiplex PCR. This sample carries under 300,000 clones, around 86% of them seen once, and the ten largest clones take roughly 1.2%. The sample taken for sequencing was PBMCs. Receptor source: a woman aged 25 to 45 in good health and CMV-seropositive.

This clone was observed once. The chain couples TRBV18 to TRBJ2-7, with TRBD1 matching over 9 bases. V lost 3 bases and J lost 1; bases outside the gene matches: 7. CDR1 and CDR2 (germline): KGHSH, LQKENI. The length of the CDR3 is 16 residues. CDR3 nucleotides: TGTGCCAGCTCACCGTGGGACAGGGTATCATCCTACGAGCAGTACTTC. It codes for CASSPWDRVSSYEQYF.

The chain joins TRBV19 to TRBJ2-7; D is uncertain. The CDR3 has 15 residues. Trimming stripped 6 bases from V and 2 bases from J, with 17 bases between. Germline CDR1 LNHDA, CDR2 SQIVND (reference sequence). For the CDR3, the DNA is TGTGCCAGTAGCAGTTTGCGGTCGGGTACCTACGAGCAGTACTTC. It is translated as CASSSLRSGTYEQYF. Full variable domain (outside the CDR3, taken from reference TRBV19 and TRBJ2-7): DGGITQSPKYLFRKEGQNVTLSCEQNLNHDAMYWYRQDPGQGLRLIYYSQIVNDFQKGDIAEGYSVSREKKESFPLTVTSAQKNPTAFYLCASSSLRSGTYEQYFGPGTRLTVT.

The rearrangement joins TRBV11-2 to TRBJ2-5, with 8 bases matching TRBD2. V lost 2 bases and J lost 3; bases outside the gene matches: 8. The germline CDR1 and CDR2 sequences are SGHAT and FQNNGV. The CDR3 is 16 residues long. This CDR3 reads CASSLTLAGREETQYF. CDR3 nucleotides: TGTGCCAGCAGCTTAACCTTAGCGGGAAGGGAAGAGACCCAGTACTTC.

This chain connects TRBV29-1 to TRBJ2-3, with D tentatively TRBD2 (6 bases). Per germline, CDR1 SQVTM and CDR2 ANQGSEA. The CDR3 loop spans 15 amino acids. V lost 1 base and J 2 bases, leaving 13 bases between the germline ends. The DNA of the CDR3 is TGCAGCGTTGAAGTCCGGGGGTTTGACACAGATACGCAGTATTTT. Translated, it gives CSVEVRGFDTDTQYF.

The chain links TRBV4-2 to TRBJ2-1; D gene unclear. The V end lost 2 bases, the J end lost 4 bases, and 15 bases lay between the germline ends. Germline V gives CDR1 LGHNA, CDR2 YNFKEQ. The CDR3 is made up of 16 amino acids. The CDR3 is CASSQRVASRYNEQFF. CDR3 nucleotides: TGTGCCAGCAGCCAACGGGTGGCGAGCCGGTACAATGAGCAGTTCTTC.

V and J are TRBV19 and TRBJ2-7; a weak D match, TRBD2 (5 bases). Trimming left V 3 bases short and J 3 bases short, with 9 bases between. Germline V gene lookup returns CDR1 LNHDA and CDR2 SQIVND (reference sequence). This CDR3 is 13 amino acids long. The CDR3 loop is CASSMFRGYEQYF. The CDR3 coding sequence is TGTGCCAGTAGTATGTTTCGGGGCTACGAGCAGTACTTC.